The 2 T cell receptor beta chains below were found in one sample sequenced in a study of blood T cells in healthy people across ages. A second PCR, run for roughly 7 to 12 cycles, used a sample-barcoded 5' primer plus a J-beta primer mix. TCRdb reprocessed the 5' RACE reads via MiXCR and lists one record per CDR3 protein. This sample has 1.5 million to 1.8 million distinct CDR3 sequences; 35% to 45% occur once, and the top ten carry less than 5%. Sequenced material: blood. Receptors originate from a woman between 18 and 29 years old in good health.

The chain has TRBV12-3 or TRBV12-4 and TRBJ2-7; 9 bases are shared with TRBD1. The V and J ends lost 7 bases and 1 base, in that order; junction bases with no gene match: 8. This CDR3 is 15 amino acids long. The CDR3 DNA is TGTGCCAGCACCCAGGTAGGACAGGGGTCCTACGAGCAGTACTTC. This translates into CASTQVGQGSYEQYF.

This sequence joins TRBV11-2 and TRBJ1-1; D possibly corresponds to TRBD1 (6 bases). CDR3 length equals 14 residues. Trimming left V 5 bases short and J 6 bases short, with 16 bases between. Germline V lookup: CDR1 SGHAT, CDR2 FQNNGV. The DNA for the CDR3 is TGTGCCAGCAGCGTCAGGGGAGTCGACGCTGAAGCTTTCTTT. The encoded protein is CASSVRGVDAEAFF.